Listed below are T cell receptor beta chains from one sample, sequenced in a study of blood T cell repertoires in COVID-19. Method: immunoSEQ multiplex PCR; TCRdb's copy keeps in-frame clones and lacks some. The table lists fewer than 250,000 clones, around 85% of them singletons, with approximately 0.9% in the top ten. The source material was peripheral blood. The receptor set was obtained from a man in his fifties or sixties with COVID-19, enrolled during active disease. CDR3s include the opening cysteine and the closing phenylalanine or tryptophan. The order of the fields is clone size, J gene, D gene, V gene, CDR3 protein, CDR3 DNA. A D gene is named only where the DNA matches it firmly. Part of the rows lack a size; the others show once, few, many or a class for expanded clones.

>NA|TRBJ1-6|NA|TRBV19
CASSIGTLNSPLHF
TGTGCCAGTAGTATCGGGACACTAAATTCACCCCTCCACTTT
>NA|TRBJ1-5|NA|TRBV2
CASSAERYSNQPQHF
TGTGCCAGCAGCGCAGAGCGATATAGCAATCAGCCCCAGCATTTT
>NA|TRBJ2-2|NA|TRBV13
CASSLRRPGTGELFF
TGTGCCAGCAGCTTAAGGCGCCCGGGCACCGGGGAGCTGTTTTTT
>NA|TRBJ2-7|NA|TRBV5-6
CASSRDSYSYEQYF
TGTGCCAGCAGCCGGGACTCATACTCCTACGAGCAGTACTTC
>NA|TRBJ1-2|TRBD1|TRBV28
CASRRGQGNYGYTF
TGTGCCAGCAGACGCGGACAGGGCAACTATGGCTACACCTTC
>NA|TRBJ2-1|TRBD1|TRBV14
CASSQDYRGAHEQFF
TGTGCCAGCAGCCAAGATTACAGGGGGGCGCATGAGCAGTTCTTC
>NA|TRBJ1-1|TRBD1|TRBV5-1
CASSVYRDRGNGDTEAFF
TGCGCCAGCAGCGTGTACCGGGACAGGGGAAATGGGGACACTGAAGCTTTCTTT
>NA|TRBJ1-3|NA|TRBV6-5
CASSYSGAHSGNTIYF
TGTGCCAGCAGTTACTCGGGAGCCCACTCTGGAAACACCATATATTTT
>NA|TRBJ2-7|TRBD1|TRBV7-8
CASSFYRDRRYEQYF
TGTGCCAGCAGCTTCTACCGGGACAGGAGGTACGAGCAGTACTTC
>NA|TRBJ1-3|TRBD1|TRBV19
CASSEGGFLSGNTIYF
TGTGCCAGTAGCGAAGGGGGCTTTCTCTCTGGAAACACCATATATTTT
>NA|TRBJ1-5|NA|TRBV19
CASSIDPTTGRPQHF
TGTGCCAGTAGTATAGATCCTACTACAGGGCGGCCCCAGCATTTT
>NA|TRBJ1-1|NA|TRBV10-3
CAIRSDRSTEAFF
TGTGCCATCAGGTCGGACAGAAGCACTGAAGCTTTCTTT
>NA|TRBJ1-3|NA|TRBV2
CASSDRQGGNTIYF
TGTGCCAGCAGTGATCGGCAGGGAGGAAACACCATATATTTT
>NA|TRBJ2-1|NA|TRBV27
CASSLQGDNEQFF
TGTGCCAGCAGCTTGCAGGGTGACAATGAGCAGTTCTTC
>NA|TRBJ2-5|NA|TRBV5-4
CASGGGAIVETQYF
TGTGCCAGCGGTGGGGGGGCGATTGTTGAGACCCAGTACTTC
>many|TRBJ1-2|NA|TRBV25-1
CASSPDRSNYGYTF
TGTGCCAGCAGCCCCGACAGGTCCAACTATGGCTACACCTTC
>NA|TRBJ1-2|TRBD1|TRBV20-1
CSASVPDRGRYGYTF
TGCAGTGCTAGTGTACCGGACAGGGGGCGTTATGGCTACACCTTC
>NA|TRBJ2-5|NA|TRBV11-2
CASSLVGGPETQYF
TGTGCCAGCAGCCTAGTGGGGGGTCCAGAGACCCAGTACTTC
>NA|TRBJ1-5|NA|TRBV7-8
CASSFGASNQPQHF
TGTGCCAGCAGCTTTGGAGCGAGCAATCAGCCCCAGCATTTT
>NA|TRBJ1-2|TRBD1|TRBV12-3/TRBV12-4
CASKGGSGGYTF
TGTGCCAGCAAAGGGGGCAGTGGTGGCTACACCTTC
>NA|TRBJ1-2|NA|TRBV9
CASSASLTANYGYTF
TGTGCCAGCAGCGCCTCTCTGACAGCCAACTATGGCTACACCTTC
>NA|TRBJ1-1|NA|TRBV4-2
CASSQDPQTTEAFF
TGTGCCAGCAGCCAAGATCCACAGACCACTGAAGCTTTCTTT
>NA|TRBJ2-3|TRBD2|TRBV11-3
CASSLGGRGDTQYF
TGTGCCAGCAGCTTAGGAGGGAGGGGAGATACGCAGTATTTT
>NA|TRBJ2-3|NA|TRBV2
CASIAHSTDTQYF
TGTGCCAGCATAGCGCATAGCACAGATACGCAGTATTTT
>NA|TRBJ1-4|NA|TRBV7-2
CASSLERWEKLFF
TGTGCCAGCAGCTTAGAGCGGTGGGAAAAACTGTTTTTT